The sequence of this TCR beta chain was determined in a study of glioma-infiltrating T cells after dendritic cell vaccination. Background on the study: Dendritic cells derived from monocytes and pulsed with autologous tumor lysate formed the vaccine.

Time point indicated: after dendritic cell vaccination, including at tumor progression/relapse. Germline V gene sequence: CDR1 SGHAT, CDR2 FQNNGV. The CDR3 runs 14 residues. The V and J ends lost 5 bases and 0 bases respectively, with 10 bases between them. Turning to this clone: The target antigen is unknown.

Clones were sequenced by immunoSEQ multiplex PCR, and TCRdb holds only the in-frame ones, with some missing. The data hold more than 45,000 clones, with about 86% observed a single time. Study findings and constraints: Higher pretreatment TIL content predicted longer progression-free time and survival.

This chain uses TRBV11-2 with TRBJ1-2; D perhaps matches TRBD1 (6 bases). Sequenced here: blood, sampled after dendritic cell vaccination. This clonotype originated in a human donor with glioblastoma. CDR3 amino acids: CASSLGAANYGYTF. For the CDR3, the DNA is TGTGCCAGCAGCCTGGGGGCGGCTAACTATGGCTACACCTTC.